This T cell receptor (beta chain) came from a study of graft-versus-host responses after intestinal transplantation. Study-wide context: Every one of the recipients received anti-thymocyte globulin induction and afterwards took tacrolimus and steroids for around 3 years.

Plated together were roughly 200,000 CFSE-labeled responder cells and roughly 200,000 irradiated, violet-dye-labeled stimulator cells. Study-wide results and caveats: Detection of GvH clones occurred in recipient marrow, and some had their first appearance in ileum or blood.

The protocol was immunoSEQ multiplex PCR, while the TCRdb copy is restricted to in-frame clones and leaves out a portion. The sample lists roughly 9,700 clones, under 40% occurring once. Sample: alloreactive CD8+ T cells from a mixed lymphocyte reaction culture, taken before intestinal transplant. The subset here: CFSE-low proliferating T cells sorted from roughly 6-day pre-transplant mixed lymphocyte reaction (GvH or HvG direction). The clonotype was recovered from a human patient who received an intestinal transplant.

This chain's CDR3 is CASSPTGGAYNEQFF. The CDR3 DNA is TGTGCCAGCAGCCCTACAGGGGGCGCCTACAATGAGCAGTTCTTC. V is TRBV2 and J is TRBJ2-1, with 9 bases that match TRBD1. After removal of 6 bases from V and 2 bases from J, the junction contained 5 bases not matched to a gene. CDR1 SNHLY and CDR2 FYNNEI come from the germline V gene. There are 15 residues in the CDR3.